Following are 17 T cell receptor beta chains from one sample sequenced in a study of T cells after yellow fever vaccination. TCRdb reanalysed the 5' RACE reads using MiXCR and keeps one entry per CDR3 protein. The sample includes some 240,000 distinct CDR3 sequences, about 3.5% of them seen just once. The source material was PBMCs, sampled 15 days after the yellow fever booster vaccination. Receptors originate from a man younger than 35 who received the YFV17D yellow fever vaccine.

This clonotype was observed many times. The J gene is TRBJ1-1, the V gene TRBV12-3 or TRBV12-4; D is perhaps TRBD1 (6 bases). This CDR3 is 13 amino acids long. V was clipped by 7 bases and J by 6 bases, with 15 bases between them. Here the CDR3 reads CASTPGWGPEAFF. The CDR3 nucleotides are TGTGCCAGCACCCCGGGTTGGGGGCCTGAAGCTTTCTTT.

Many counts were recorded for this clonotype. The rearrangement links TRBV9 to TRBJ2-1; D ambiguous. Trimming removed 0 bases at V and 5 bases at J, with 6 bases between. Germline CDR1 is SGDLS and CDR2 is YYNGEE. The CDR3 runs 13 residues. CDR3 region: CASSVGVDNEQFF. The CDR3 DNA sequence: TGTGCCAGCAGCGTAGGTGTGGACAATGAGCAGTTCTTC.

At least ten counts were recorded for this clonotype. This chain connects TRBV12-3 or TRBV12-4 to TRBJ2-7; 9 positions match TRBD1. V lost 7 bases to trimming and J lost 5 bases; unmatched junction nucleotides: 9. The CDR3 contains 14 residues. CDR3 nucleotide sequence: TGTGCCAGCATCGAAGGAGGGACAGGGAACGAGCAGTACTTC. Residues: CASIEGGTGNEQYF.

This clonotype was seen many times. The V gene is TRBV4-3, the J gene TRBJ1-1; tentative D call: TRBD1 (5 bases). The V end lost 3 bases, the J end lost 3 bases, and 14 bases lay between the germline ends. This CDR3 is 15 amino acids long. Germline V CDR1 and CDR2: LGHNA, YSLEER. In DNA, the CDR3 is TGCGCCAGCAGCCAGCATGACAGAGGGGACACTGAAGCTTTCTTT. Protein sequence: CASSQHDRGDTEAFF.

This clonotype was observed many times. The J gene is TRBJ2-6, the V gene TRBV5-4, with TRBD2 as a possible D gene (7 bases). Deletions cut 4 bases from V and 1 base from J, with 30 bases between. The CDR3 has 22 amino acids. Germline CDR1 reads SGHNT; CDR2 reads YYREEE (reference sequence). CDR3 loop: CASSLGRGPQLGGASGANVLTF. CDR3 coding DNA: TGTGCCAGCAGCCTAGGCCGAGGGCCGCAGCTTGGGGGGGCGTCTGGGGCCAACGTCCTGACTTTC.

This clonotype was recorded at least ten times. This chain joins TRBV10-3 and TRBJ1-1; the D is unclear. Germline loops: CDR1 ENHRY, CDR2 SYGVKD. CDR3 length: 14 amino acids. V was pared by 4 bases and J by 0 bases, with 9 bases between. CDR3 DNA: TGTGCCATCAGTGTAGGCAGAATGAACACTGAAGCTTTCTTT. Translating it yields CAISVGRMNTEAFF.

This clonotype was counted ten times or more. V usage is TRBV7-9 and J usage is TRBJ2-1, with D possibly matching TRBD2 (6 bases). V lost 3 bases, J lost 6 bases, and 12 bases lay in between. The CDR3 is made up of 14 amino acids. CDR1 and CDR2 from the germline V gene are SEHNR and FQNEAQ (reference sequence). The CDR3 DNA is TGTGCCAGCAGCTTTGAACGGGGGTTCAATGAGCAGTTCTTC. Translation gives CASSFERGFNEQFF.

Regarding this clonotype: Just one base apart from a much larger clone, this may be a read error. The chain uses TRBV6-1 and TRBJ1-3; D is undetermined. The CDR3 is made up of 13 amino acids. CDR1 MNHNS and CDR2 SASEGT come from the germline V gene. The CDR3 DNA reads TGTGCCAGCAGGGAAGGCTCTGGAAACACCATATATTTT. It encodes CASREGSGNTIYF.

This clonotype was observed at least ten times. The rearrangement joins TRBV7-2 to TRBJ1-2; D not resolved. The V gene's germline CDR1 is SGHTA and CDR2 FQGNSA. This CDR3 has 13 residues. V dropped 5 bases and J dropped 4 bases, with 11 bases sitting between them. The CDR3 loop reads CASSPFVTYGYTF. In DNA form, the CDR3 reads TGTGCCAGCAGCCCTTTCGTGACCTATGGCTACACCTTC.

There are many counts of this clonotype. J is TRBJ2-7 and V is TRBV4-3; the D call may be TRBD1 or TRBD2 (6 bases each). The V gene's germline CDR1 is LGHNA and CDR2 YSLEER. CDR3 length: 14 residues. V lost 0 bases and J 7 bases, leaving 13 bases between the germline ends. The DNA of the CDR3 is TGCGCCAGCAGCCAAGAAGGGGGGCGGTGGGAGCAGTACGTC. As protein: CASSQEGGRWEQYV.

This clonotype was seen repeatedly, ten times or more. This rearrangement joins TRBV10-3 to TRBJ1-6, with 9 bases fitting TRBD1. CDR3 length: 14 residues. The germline V gene encodes CDR1 ENHRY and CDR2 SYGVKD. Trimming removed 8 bases from V and 9 bases from J; junction bases left unmatched: 8. The CDR3 region is CAIQNRGPGSPLHF. Here the CDR3 DNA reads TGTGCCATCCAAAACAGGGGGCCTGGTTCACCCCTCCACTTT.

In this sample, this clonotype turned up many times. The chain combines TRBV6-5 with TRBJ2-6, with TRBD1 as a possible D gene (6 bases). V lost 6 bases and J 4 bases, leaving 13 bases between the germline ends. Germline V lookup: CDR1 MNHEY, CDR2 SVGAGI. The length of the CDR3 is 15 residues. CDR3 in amino acids: CASSTTGNGANVLTF. CDR3 in DNA: TGTGCCAGCAGCACCACAGGGAACGGGGCCAACGTCCTGACTTTC.

This clonotype was counted ten times or more. V usage is TRBV11-2 and J usage is TRBJ2-5; D is uncertain. This CDR3 region has 13 residues. The germline V gene has CDR1 SGHAT and CDR2 FQNNGV. V was trimmed by 6 bases and J by 0 bases, leaving 8 bases between them. The CDR3 here is CASSSSNQETQYF. Written as DNA, the CDR3 is TGTGCCAGCAGTTCTTCCAACCAAGAGACCCAGTACTTC.

This clonotype was seen repeatedly, ten times or more. The chain employs TRBV5-1 and TRBJ2-3, with D possibly being TRBD1 (5 bases). The CDR3 totals 17 residues. V lost 0 bases, J lost 4 bases, and 18 bases lay in between. In germline, CDR1 is SGHRS, CDR2 YFSETQ. CDR3 nucleotide sequence: TGCGCCAGCAGCTTGGTTTCGTCGACCCAGGGCTCAGATACGCAGTATTTT. This gives the protein CASSLVSSTQGSDTQYF.

This clonotype showed up many times. The V gene is TRBV4-1, the J gene TRBJ2-1, with 15 bases matching TRBD2. CDR3 size: 16 residues. The germline V gene encodes CDR1 MGHRA and CDR2 YSYEKL. J gave up 7 bases and V 3 bases, and 4 bases lay outside the gene matches. The CDR3 reads CASSHDGTSGGNEQFF. The CDR3 DNA follows: TGCGCCAGCAGCCACGACGGGACTAGCGGGGGGAATGAGCAGTTCTTC.

This clonotype came up many times. This chain uses TRBV5-1 with TRBJ2-3; D remains unclear. V shed 1 base and J shed 4 bases, with 4 bases lying between them. Germline CDR1 is SGHRS and CDR2 is YFSETQ. This CDR3 region has 12 residues. The DNA of the CDR3 is TGCGCCAGCAGCTTGATAGCAGATACGCAGTATTTT. Translating it yields CASSLIADTQYF.

This clonotype was seen ten or more times. The V and J genes are TRBV28 and TRBJ2-7; D may be TRBD2 (5 bases). Germline V gives CDR1 MDHEN, CDR2 SYDVKM. V lost 6 bases to trimming and J lost 1 base, with 10 bases between them. This CDR3 spans 13 amino acids. The CDR3 protein is CASRTTRSYEQYV. CDR3 nucleotide sequence: TGTGCCAGCAGGACTACTCGATCCTACGAGCAGTACGTC.